This T cell receptor beta chain was recorded in a study of T cell repertoires in cytomegalovirus infection. CDR3 size: 10 residues. The germline V gene has CDR1 DFQATT and CDR2 SNEGSKA (reference sequence). Concerning this clonotype: A much larger clone differs by one base, so this may be a read error.

In TCRdb, the reads were re-called with MiXCR into one record per CDR3 protein. Here the sample spans about 300,000 distinct CDR3 sequences, 9.6% being singletons. This TCR came from a human donor in good health (CMV status not recorded). Some clones in this sample may be carry-over from other donors' samples. Material: PBMCs. J is TRBJ1-2 and V is TRBV20-1, with D hard to call. The CDR3 nucleotides are TGCAGTGCTATAAACCCCTTTCCCCTCTTC. Translated: CSAINPFPLF.